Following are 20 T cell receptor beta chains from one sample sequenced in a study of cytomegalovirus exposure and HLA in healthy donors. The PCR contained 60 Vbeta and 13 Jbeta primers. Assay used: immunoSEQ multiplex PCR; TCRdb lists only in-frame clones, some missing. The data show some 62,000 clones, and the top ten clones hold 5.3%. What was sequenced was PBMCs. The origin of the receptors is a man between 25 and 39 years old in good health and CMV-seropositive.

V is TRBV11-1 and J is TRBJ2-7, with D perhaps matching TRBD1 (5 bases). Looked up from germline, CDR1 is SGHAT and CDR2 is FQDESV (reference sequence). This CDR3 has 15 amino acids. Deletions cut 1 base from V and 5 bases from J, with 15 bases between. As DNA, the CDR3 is TGTGCCAGCAGCTTAGAGGGCAGGGTTGCGGACGAGCAGTACTTC. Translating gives CASSLEGRVADEQYF.

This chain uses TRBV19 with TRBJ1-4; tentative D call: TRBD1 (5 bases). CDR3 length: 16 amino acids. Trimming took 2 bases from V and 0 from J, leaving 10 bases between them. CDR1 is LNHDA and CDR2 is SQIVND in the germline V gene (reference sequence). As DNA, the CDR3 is TGTGCCAGTAGTATAACCGACAGTGCAACTAATGAAAAACTGTTTTTT. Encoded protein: CASSITDSATNEKLFF.

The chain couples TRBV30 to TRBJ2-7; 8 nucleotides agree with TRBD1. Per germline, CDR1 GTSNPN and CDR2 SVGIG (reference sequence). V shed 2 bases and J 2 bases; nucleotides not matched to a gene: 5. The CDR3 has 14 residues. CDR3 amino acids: CAWSISTGAYEQYF. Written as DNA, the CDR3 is TGTGCCTGGAGTATCTCGACAGGGGCCTACGAGCAGTACTTC.

The CDR3 DNA is TGCAGCGTTAGCGGGAGAGGGAATGAGCAGTTCTTC. Its protein is CSVSGRGNEQFF. The chain carries TRBV29-1 and TRBJ2-1, with TRBD2 matching 8 bases. The CDR3 is 12 amino acids. Germline V gives CDR1 SQVTM, CDR2 ANQGSEA. V was clipped by 5 bases and J by 7 bases; unmatched bases: 4.

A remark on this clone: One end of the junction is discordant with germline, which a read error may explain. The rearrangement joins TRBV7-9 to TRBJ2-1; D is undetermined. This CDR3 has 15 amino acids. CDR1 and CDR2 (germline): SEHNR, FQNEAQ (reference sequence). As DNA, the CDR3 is TGTGCCAGCAGCTTAGCGGTGAGCTCCGACAATGAGCAGTTCTTC. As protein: CASSLAVSSDNEQFF. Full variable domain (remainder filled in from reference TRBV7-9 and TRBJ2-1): DTGVSQNPRHKITKRGQNVTFRCDPISEHNRLYWYRQTLGQGPEFLTYFQNEAQLEKSRLLSDRFSAERPKGSFSTLEIQRTEQGDSAMYLCASSLAVSSDNEQFFGPGTRLTVL.

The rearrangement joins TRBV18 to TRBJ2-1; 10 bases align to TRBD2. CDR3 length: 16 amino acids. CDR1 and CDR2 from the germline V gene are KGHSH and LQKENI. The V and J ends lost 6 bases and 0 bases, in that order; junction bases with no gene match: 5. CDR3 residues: CASSRKREGSYNEQFF. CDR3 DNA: TGTGCCAGCTCGCGCAAGCGGGAGGGCTCCTACAATGAGCAGTTCTTC. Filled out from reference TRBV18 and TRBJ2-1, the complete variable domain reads NAGVMQNPRHLVRRRGQEARLRCSPMKGHSHVYWYRQLPEEGLKFMVYLQKENIIDESGMPKERFSAEFPKEGPSILRIQQVVRGDSAAYFCASSRKREGSYNEQFFGPGTRLTVL.

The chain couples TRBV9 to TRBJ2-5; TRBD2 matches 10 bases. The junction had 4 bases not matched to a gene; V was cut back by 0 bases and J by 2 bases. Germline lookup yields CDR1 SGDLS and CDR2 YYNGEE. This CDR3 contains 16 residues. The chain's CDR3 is CASSVGTSGFQETQYF. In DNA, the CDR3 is TGTGCCAGCAGCGTAGGGACTAGCGGTTTTCAAGAGACCCAGTACTTC.

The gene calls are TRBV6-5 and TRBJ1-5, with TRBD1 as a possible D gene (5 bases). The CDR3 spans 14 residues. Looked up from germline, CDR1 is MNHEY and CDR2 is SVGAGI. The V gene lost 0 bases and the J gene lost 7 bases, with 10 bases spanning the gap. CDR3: CASSYSRGGQPQHF. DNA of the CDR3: TGTGCCAGCAGTTACTCGAGGGGAGGCCAGCCCCAGCATTTT.

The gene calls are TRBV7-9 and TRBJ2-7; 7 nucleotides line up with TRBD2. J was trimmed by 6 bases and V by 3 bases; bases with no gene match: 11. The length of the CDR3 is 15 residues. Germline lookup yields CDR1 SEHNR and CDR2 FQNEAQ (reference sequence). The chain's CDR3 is CASSFRTLAEPEQYF. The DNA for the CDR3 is TGTGCCAGCAGCTTTAGAACCCTAGCGGAGCCCGAGCAGTACTTC.

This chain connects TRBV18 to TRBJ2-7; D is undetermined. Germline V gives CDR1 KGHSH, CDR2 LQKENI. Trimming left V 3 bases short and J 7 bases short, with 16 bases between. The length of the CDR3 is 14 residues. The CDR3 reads CASSPPSLIREQYF. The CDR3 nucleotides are TGTGCCAGCTCACCGCCCTCGTTGATCCGGGAGCAGTACTTC.

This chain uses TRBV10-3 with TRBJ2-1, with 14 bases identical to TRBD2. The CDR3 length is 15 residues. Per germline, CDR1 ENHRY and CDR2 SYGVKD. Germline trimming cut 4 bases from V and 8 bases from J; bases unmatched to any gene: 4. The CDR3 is CAISGGLAGDYEQFF. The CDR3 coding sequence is TGTGCCATCAGTGGGGGACTAGCGGGAGACTATGAGCAGTTCTTC.

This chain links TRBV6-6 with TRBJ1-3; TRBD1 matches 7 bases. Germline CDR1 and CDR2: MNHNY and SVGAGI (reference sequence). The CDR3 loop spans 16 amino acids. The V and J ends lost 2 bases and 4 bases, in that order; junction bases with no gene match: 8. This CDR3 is CASSYATTGIGNTIYF. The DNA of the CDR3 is TGTGCCAGCAGTTACGCCACGACAGGGATCGGAAACACCATATATTTT.

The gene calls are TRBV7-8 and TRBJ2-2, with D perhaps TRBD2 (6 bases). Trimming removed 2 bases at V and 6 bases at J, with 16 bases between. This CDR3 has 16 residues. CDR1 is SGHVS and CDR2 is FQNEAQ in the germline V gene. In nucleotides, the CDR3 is TGTGCCAGCAGCTTATTACCGGGAGAGATAGCCGGGGAGCTGTTTTTT. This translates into CASSLLPGEIAGELFF.

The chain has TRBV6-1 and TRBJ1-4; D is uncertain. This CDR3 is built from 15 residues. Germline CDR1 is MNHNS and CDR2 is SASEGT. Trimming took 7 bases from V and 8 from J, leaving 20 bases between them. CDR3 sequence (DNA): TGTGCCAGCACACTCATGTATGTTCCGGGGGAAAAACTGTTTTTT. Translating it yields CASTLMYVPGEKLFF.

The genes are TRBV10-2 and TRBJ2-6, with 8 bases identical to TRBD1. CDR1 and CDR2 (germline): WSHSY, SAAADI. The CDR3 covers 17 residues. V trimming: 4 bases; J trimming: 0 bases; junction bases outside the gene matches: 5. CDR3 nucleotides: TGCGCCAGCAGTGGATCAGGGGGCAACTCTGGGGCCAACGTCCTGACTTTC. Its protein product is CASSGSGGNSGANVLTF.

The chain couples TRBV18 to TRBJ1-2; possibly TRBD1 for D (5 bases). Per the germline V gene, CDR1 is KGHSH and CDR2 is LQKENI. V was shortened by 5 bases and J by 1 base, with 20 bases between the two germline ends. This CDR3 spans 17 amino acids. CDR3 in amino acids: CASSAWGRPTINYGYTF. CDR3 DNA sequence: TGTGCCAGCTCAGCCTGGGGCAGACCAACTATTAACTATGGCTACACCTTC.

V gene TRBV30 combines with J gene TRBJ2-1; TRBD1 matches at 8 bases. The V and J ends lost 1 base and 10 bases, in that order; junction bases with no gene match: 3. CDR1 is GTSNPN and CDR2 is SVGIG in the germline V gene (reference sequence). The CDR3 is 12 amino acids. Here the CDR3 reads CAWSGDRQEQFF. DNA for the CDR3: TGTGCCTGGAGTGGGGACAGGCAAGAGCAGTTCTTC.

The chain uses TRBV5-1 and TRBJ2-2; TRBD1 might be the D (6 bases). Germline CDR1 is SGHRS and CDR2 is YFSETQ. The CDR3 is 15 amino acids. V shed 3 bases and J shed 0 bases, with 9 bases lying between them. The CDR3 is CASSWDTTNTGELFF. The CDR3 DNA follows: TGCGCCAGCAGCTGGGACACCACGAACACCGGGGAGCTGTTTTTT.

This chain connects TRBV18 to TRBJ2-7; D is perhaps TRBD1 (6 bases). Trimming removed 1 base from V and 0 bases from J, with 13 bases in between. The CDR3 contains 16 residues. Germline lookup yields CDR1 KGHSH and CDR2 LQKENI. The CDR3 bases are TGTGCCAGCTCACCACAGGTCAGGACAGACTCCTACGAGCAGTACTTC. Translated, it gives CASSPQVRTDSYEQYF.

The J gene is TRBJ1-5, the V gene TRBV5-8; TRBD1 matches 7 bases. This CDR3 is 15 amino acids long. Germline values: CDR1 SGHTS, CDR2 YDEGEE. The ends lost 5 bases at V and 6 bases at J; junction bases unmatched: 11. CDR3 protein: CASRPRTGGRQPQHF. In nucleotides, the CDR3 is TGTGCCAGCAGGCCGAGGACAGGAGGGCGTCAGCCCCAGCATTTT.